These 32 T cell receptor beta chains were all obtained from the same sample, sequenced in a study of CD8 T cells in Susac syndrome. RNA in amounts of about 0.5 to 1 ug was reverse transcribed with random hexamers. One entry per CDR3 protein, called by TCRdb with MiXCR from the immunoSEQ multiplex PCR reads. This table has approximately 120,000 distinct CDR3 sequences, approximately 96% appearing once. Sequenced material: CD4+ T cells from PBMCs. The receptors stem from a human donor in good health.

The CDR3, as DNA: TGTGCCAGCAGCCAGGACAGGGGTTATGAAAAACTGTTTTTT. Protein sequence: CASSQDRGYEKLFF. The rearrangement uses TRBV3-1 and TRBJ1-4, with 9 positions matching TRBD1. V was pared by 3 bases and J by 6 bases, with 2 bases of the junction left unmatched. Germline V gives CDR1 LGHDT, CDR2 YNNKEL (reference sequence). The CDR3 length is 14 residues.

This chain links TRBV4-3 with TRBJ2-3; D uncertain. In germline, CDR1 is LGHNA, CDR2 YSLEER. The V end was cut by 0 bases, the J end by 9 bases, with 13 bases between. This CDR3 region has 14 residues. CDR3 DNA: TGCGCCAGCAGCCAAGAGACCCGGGTAGAGACGCAGTATTTT. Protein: CASSQETRVETQYF.

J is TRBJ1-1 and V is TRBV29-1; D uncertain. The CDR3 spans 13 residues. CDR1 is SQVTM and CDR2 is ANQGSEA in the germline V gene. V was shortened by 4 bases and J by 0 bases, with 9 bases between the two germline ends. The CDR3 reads CSVVVGMNTEAFF. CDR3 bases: TGCAGCGTTGTCGTCGGGATGAACACTGAAGCTTTCTTT.

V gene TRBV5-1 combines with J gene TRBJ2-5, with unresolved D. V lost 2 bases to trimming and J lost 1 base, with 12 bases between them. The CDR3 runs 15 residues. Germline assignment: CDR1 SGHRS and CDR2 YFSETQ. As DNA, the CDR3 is TGCGCCAGCAGCTTATTGGGTAGTCCCCAAGAGACCCAGTACTTC. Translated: CASSLLGSPQETQYF.

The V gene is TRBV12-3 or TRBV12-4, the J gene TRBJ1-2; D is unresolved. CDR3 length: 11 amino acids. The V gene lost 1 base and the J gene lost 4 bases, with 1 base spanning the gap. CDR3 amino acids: CASSLVYGYTF. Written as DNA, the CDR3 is TGTGCCAGCAGTTTAGTCTATGGCTACACCTTC.

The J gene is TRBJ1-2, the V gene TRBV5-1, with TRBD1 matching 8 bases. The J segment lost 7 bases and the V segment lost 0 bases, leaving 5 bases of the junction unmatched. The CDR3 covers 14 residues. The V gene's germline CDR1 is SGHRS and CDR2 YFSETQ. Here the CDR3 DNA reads TGCGCCAGCAGCTTGGGCCAGGGGGCAGTTGGCTACACCTTC. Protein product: CASSLGQGAVGYTF.

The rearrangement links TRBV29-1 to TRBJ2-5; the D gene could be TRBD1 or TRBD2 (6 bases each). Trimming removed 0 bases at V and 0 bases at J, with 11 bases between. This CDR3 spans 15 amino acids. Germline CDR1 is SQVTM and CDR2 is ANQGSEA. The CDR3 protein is CSVEDRGRNQETQYF. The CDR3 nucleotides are TGCAGCGTTGAAGATCGGGGGCGGAACCAAGAGACCCAGTACTTC. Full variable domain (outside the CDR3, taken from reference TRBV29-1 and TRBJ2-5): SAVISQKPSRDICQRGTSLTIQCQVDSQVTMMFWYRQQPGQSLTLIATANQGSEATYESGFVIDKFPISRPNLTFSTLTVSNMSPEDSSIYLCSVEDRGRNQETQYFGPGTRLLVL.

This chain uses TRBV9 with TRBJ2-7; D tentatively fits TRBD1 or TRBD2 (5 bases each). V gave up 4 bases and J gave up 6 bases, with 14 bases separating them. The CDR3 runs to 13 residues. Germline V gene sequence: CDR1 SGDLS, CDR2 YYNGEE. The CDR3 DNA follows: TGTGCCAGCAGCCCAGGACGGGGACGCGAGCAGTACTTC. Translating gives CASSPGRGREQYF. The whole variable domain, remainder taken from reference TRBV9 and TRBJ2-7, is DSGVTQTPKHLITATGQRVTLRCSPRSGDLSVYWYQQSLDQGLQFLIQYYNGEERAKGNILERFSAQQFPDLHSELNLSSLELGDSALYFCASSPGRGREQYFGPGTRLTVT.

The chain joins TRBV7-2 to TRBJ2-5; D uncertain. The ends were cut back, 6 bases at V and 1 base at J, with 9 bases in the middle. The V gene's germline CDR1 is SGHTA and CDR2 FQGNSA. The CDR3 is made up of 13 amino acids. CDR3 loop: CASRRSLQETQYF. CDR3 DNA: TGTGCCAGCAGGCGGAGCCTCCAAGAGACCCAGTACTTC. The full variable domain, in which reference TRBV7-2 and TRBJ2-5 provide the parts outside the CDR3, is GAGVSQSPSNKVTEKGKDVELRCDPISGHTALYWYRQSLGQGLEFLIYFQGNSAPDKSGLPSDRFSAERTGGSVSTLTIQRTQQEDSAVYLCASRRSLQETQYFGPGTRLLVL.

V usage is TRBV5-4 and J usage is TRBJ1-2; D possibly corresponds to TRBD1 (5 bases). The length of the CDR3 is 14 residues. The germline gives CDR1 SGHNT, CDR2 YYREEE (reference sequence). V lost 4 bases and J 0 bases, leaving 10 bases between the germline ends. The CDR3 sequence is CASSGTVSNYGYTF. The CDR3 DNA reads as TGTGCCAGCAGCGGGACCGTCTCTAACTATGGCTACACCTTC. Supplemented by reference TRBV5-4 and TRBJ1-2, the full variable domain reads ETGVTQSPTHLIKTRGQQVTLRCSSQSGHNTVSWYQQALGQGPQFIFQYYREEENGRGNFPPRFSGLQFPNYSSELNVNALELDDSALYLCASSGTVSNYGYTFGSGTRLTVV.

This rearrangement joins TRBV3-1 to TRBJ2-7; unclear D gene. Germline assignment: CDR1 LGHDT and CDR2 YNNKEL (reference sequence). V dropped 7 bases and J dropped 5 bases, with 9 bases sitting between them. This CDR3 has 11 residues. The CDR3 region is CASTNNHEQYF. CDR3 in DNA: TGTGCCAGCACCAACAATCACGAGCAGTACTTC.

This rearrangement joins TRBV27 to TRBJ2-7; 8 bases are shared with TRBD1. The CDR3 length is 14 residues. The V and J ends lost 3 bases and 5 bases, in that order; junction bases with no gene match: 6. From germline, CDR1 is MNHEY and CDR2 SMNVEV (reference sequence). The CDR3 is CASSFGRGPDEQYF. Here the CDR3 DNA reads TGTGCCAGCAGTTTCGGCAGGGGGCCGGACGAGCAGTACTTC.

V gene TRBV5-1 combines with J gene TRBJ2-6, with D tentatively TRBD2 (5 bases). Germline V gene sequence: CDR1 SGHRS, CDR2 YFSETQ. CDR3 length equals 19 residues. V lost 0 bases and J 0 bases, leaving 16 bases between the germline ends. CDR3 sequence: CASSLARMGALSGANVLTF. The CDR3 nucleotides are TGCGCCAGCAGCTTGGCACGTATGGGAGCCCTCTCTGGGGCCAACGTCCTGACTTTC.

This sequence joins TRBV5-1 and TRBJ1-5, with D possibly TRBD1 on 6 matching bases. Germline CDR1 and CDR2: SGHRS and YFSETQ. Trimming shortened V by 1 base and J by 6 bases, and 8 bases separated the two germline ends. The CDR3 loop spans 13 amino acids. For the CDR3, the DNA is TGCGCCAGCAGCTTGACAGGGACTCAGCCCCAGCATTTT. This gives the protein CASSLTGTQPQHF.

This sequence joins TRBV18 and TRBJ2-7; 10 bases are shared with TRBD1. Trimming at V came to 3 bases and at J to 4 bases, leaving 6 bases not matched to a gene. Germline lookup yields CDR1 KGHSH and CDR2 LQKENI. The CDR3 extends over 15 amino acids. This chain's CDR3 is CASSPSTGGNYEQYF. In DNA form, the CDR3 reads TGTGCCAGCTCACCCTCGACAGGGGGCAATTACGAGCAGTACTTC.

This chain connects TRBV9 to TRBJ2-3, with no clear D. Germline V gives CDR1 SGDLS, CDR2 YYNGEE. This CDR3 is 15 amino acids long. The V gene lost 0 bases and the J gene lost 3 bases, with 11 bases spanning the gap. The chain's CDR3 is CASSVGVGSTDTQYF. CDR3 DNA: TGTGCCAGCAGCGTAGGGGTAGGGTCAACAGATACGCAGTATTTT. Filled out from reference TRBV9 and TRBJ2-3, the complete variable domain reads DSGVTQTPKHLITATGQRVTLRCSPRSGDLSVYWYQQSLDQGLQFLIQYYNGEERAKGNILERFSAQQFPDLHSELNLSSLELGDSALYFCASSVGVGSTDTQYFGPGTRLTVL.

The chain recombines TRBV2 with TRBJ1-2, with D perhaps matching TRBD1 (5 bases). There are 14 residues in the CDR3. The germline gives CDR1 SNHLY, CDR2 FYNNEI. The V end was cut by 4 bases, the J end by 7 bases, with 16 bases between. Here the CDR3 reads CASSGVGQVGGYTF. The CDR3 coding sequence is TGTGCCAGCAGTGGAGTGGGGCAGGTTGGTGGCTACACCTTC.

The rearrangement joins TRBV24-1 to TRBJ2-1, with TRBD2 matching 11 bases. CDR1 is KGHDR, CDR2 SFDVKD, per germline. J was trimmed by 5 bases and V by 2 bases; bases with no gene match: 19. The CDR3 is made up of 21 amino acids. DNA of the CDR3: TGTGCCACCAGTGATTCTGGGACTAGCGGTGGTGGCACACTTAGTCACAATGAGCAGTTCTTC. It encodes CATSDSGTSGGGTLSHNEQFF.

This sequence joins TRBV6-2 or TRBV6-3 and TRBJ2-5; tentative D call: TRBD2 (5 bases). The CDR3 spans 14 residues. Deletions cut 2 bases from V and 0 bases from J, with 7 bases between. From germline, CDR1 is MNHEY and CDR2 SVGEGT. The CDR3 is CASSYGGYQETQYF. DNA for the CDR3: TGTGCCAGCAGTTACGGCGGGTACCAAGAGACCCAGTACTTC.

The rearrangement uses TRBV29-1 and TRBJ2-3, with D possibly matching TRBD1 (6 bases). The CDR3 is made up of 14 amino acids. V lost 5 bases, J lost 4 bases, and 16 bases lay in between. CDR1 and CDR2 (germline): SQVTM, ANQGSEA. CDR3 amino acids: CSVRDTGLADTQYF. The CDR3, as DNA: TGCAGCGTTAGGGATACAGGGTTAGCAGATACGCAGTATTTT.

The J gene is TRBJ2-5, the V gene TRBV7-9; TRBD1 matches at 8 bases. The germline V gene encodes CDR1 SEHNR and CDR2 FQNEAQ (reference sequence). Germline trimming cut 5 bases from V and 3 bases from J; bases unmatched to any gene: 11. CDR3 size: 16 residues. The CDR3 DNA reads TGTGCCAGCAGCCCCATCGGGCAGGGGGCAAAAGAGACCCAGTACTTC. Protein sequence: CASSPIGQGAKETQYF.

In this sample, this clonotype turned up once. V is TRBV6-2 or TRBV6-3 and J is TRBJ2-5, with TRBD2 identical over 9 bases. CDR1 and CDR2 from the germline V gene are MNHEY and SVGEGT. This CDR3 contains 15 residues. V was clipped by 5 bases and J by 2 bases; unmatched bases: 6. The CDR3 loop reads CASSDLAGPQETQYF. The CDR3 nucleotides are TGTGCCAGCAGTGATCTAGCGGGGCCTCAAGAGACCCAGTACTTC.

Here the CDR3 reads CASSPSTGGTEAFF. For the CDR3, the DNA is TGTGCCAGCTCACCTTCGACTGGCGGAACTGAAGCTTTCTTT. This chain uses TRBV18 with TRBJ1-1; D not certain. Germline CDR1 and CDR2: KGHSH and LQKENI. The CDR3 runs to 14 residues. The V end lost 3 bases, the J end lost 5 bases, and 13 bases lay between the germline ends.

The CDR3 here is CASSEGEGRHQPQHF. For the CDR3, the DNA is TGTGCCAGCAGTGAGGGGGAGGGCAGACATCAGCCCCAGCATTTT. This chain joins TRBV27 and TRBJ1-5; a possible D gene is TRBD1 (6 bases). This CDR3 has 15 residues. The germline V gene encodes CDR1 MNHEY and CDR2 SMNVEV (reference sequence). With 5 bases removed from V and 5 bases from J, the gap between germline ends came to 16 bases.

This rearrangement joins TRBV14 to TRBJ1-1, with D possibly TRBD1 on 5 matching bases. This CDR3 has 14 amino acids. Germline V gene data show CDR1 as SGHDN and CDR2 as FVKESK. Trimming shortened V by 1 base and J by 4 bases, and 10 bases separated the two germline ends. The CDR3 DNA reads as TGTGCCAGCAGCCAAGGGGGAGGGACCACTGAAGCTTTCTTT. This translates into CASSQGGGTTEAFF.

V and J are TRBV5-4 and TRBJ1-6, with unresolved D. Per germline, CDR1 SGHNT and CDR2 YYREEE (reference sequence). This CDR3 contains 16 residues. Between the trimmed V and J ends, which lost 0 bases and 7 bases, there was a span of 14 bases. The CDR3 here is CASSLGKGVKNSPLHF. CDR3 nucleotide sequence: TGTGCCAGCAGCTTGGGCAAGGGAGTGAAGAATTCACCCCTCCACTTT.

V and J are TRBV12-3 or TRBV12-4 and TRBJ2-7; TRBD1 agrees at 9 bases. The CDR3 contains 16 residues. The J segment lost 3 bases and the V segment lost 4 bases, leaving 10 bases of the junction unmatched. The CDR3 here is CASSSYRGRFLYEQYF. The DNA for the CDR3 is TGTGCCAGCAGTTCTTACAGGGGGCGTTTCCTCTACGAGCAGTACTTC.

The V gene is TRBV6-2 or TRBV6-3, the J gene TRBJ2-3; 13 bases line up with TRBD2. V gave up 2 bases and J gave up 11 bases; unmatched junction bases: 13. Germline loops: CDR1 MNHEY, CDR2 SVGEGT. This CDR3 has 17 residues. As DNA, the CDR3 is TGTGCCAGCAGTTACGGGCCAAGGACTAGCGGGAGAAGTGTGCAGTATTTT. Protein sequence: CASSYGPRTSGRSVQYF.

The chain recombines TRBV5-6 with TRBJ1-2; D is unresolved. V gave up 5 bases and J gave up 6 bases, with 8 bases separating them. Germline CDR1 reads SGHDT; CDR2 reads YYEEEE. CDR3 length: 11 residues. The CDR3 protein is CASSRDNGYTF. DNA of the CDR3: TGTGCCAGCAGTCGGGATAATGGCTACACCTTC. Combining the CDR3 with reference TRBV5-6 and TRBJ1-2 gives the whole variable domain DAGVTQSPTHLIKTRGQQVTLRCSPKSGHDTVSWYQQALGQGPQFIFQYYEEEERQRGNFPDRFSGHQFPNYSSELNVNALLLGDSALYLCASSRDNGYTFGSGTRLTVV.

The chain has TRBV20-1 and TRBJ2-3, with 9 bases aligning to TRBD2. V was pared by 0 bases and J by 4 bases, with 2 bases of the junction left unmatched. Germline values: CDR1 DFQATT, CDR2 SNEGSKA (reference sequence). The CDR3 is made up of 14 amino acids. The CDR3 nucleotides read TGCAGTGCTAGAGATAGCGGGGGCGCAGATACGCAGTATTTT. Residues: CSARDSGGADTQYF.

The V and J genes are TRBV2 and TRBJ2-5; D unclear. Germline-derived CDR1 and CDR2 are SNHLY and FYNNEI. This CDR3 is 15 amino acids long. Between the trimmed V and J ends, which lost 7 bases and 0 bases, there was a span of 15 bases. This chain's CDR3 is CASKGRRLYQETQYF. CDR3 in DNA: TGTGCCAGCAAGGGCCGGCGATTGTACCAAGAGACCCAGTACTTC. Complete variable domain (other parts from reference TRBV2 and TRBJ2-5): EPEVTQTPSHQVTQMGQEVILRCVPISNHLYFYWYRQILGQKVEFLVSFYNNEISEKSEIFDDQFSVERPDGSNFTLKIRSTKLEDSAMYFCASKGRRLYQETQYFGPGTRLLVL.

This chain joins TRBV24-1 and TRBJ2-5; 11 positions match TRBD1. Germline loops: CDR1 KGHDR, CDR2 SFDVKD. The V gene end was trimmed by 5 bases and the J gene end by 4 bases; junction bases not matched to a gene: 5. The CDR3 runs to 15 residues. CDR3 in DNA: TGTGCCACCAGTGGTACCGGGACAGGGGGAGAGACCCAGTACTTC. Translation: CATSGTGTGGETQYF.